This entry describes one T cell receptor (beta chain). By share, this clone ranks as medium-sized (0.01 to 0.1%). The antigen this receptor binds is unknown. No much larger clone exists at a distance of one base, and base qualities are not known. These data originate in a study of OX40 agonist ivuxolimab in advanced cancers. With regard to the full study: The costimulatory receptor OX40 (CD134) was targeted by ivuxolimab, a fully human IgG2 agonistic monoclonal antibody. Patients were allowed to have had prior anti-PD-1, anti-PD-L1 or anti-CTLA-4 therapy, and approximately 40% of the dose-escalation patients had been treated with checkpoint inhibitors. Among the roughly 52 dose-escalation patients, some 20 had hepatocellular carcinoma, roughly 15 melanoma, 9 renal cell carcinoma and 9 head and neck cancer. In the dose-escalation cohort, about four fifths of patients were male, and the mean age was 60 years with a range of roughly 20 to 80. Peripheral TCRbeta sequencing was intended to test whether TCR sequence diversity was altered and clonal T-cell expansion was caused by ivuxolimab. The paper describes the monotherapy dose-escalation part (N = 52 patients) of the phase I trial of ivuxolimab. Partial responses occurred in three dose-escalation patients, of whom one had hepatocellular carcinoma and two had cutaneous melanoma. Intravenous ivuxolimab was administered to patients every 2 weeks at six dose levels: 0.01, 0.1, 0.3, 1.5, 3 and 10 mg/kg.

For sequencing of the TCRbeta CDR3 region, genomic DNA was extracted from the sorted cells. The immunoSEQ Assay was used to sequence the TCRbeta CDR3 regions. Not all clones reach the TCRdb copy of this immuneACCESS table, which keeps in-frame sequences only. Checked studies attribute under half of the gap to unresolved V genes and leave the rest unexplained. The sample data list around 40,000 clones, and 84% of these were observed just once. The ten largest clones capture 15% of the sample. The study at large found these results: At doses of 0.1 to 3.0 mg/kg, clonal expansion of both CD4+ and CD8+ T cells in blood was seen between baseline and week 6. Low levels of normalized T-cell clonal expansion were also shown by some nonresponding patients. Which antigens the clonally expanded peripheral T cells were specific for was not determined. On average, CD8+ T cells showed more expanded clones than CD4+ T cells after ivuxolimab. In partial responders in the 0.1-3.0 mg/kg groups, normalized peripheral clonal expansion was found to be among the lowest, especially among CD8+ T cells.

Patients with autoimmune disease history or receiving systemic immunosuppression were excluded from the trial. Peripheral blood for TCR sequencing was drawn from every dose cohort at baseline, at cycle 4 day 1 and at cycle 7 day 1. Samples were obtained from an open-label, multicenter, first-in-human phase I dose-escalation trial of ivuxolimab. Adults with locally advanced or metastatic melanoma, renal cell, hepatocellular, or head and neck squamous cell carcinoma were enrolled in the trial. Before TCR sequencing, CD4+ and CD8+ T cells were separately sorted from peripheral blood. Including cysteine and phenylalanine, the CDR3 has 15 amino acids. The retained sequence is limited to the CDR3, 45 bases, with the frame set at the first base. The germline V gene encodes CDR1 MNHEY and CDR2 SMNVEV (reference sequence). Between the V and J ends, shortened by 11 bases and 0 bases respectively, the junction contains 18 bases.

The specimen was CD4+ or CD8+ T cells sorted from blood, collected in a trial of the OX40 agonist ivuxolimab. The chain is assembled from TRBV27 and TRBJ2-3; the D gene is not confidently resolved. The clonotype was recovered from an adult with an advanced solid tumor such as melanoma, head and neck, liver or kidney cancer. The CDR3 region has the sequence CACRIGAASTDTQYF. DNA sequence: TGTGCCTGTCGGATAGGAGCAGCTAGCACAGATACGCAGTATTTT.